These T cell receptor beta chains were read from a single sample in a study of T cell repertoires in cytomegalovirus infection. Which antigens these TCRs recognize remains unknown. TCRdb redid the calling of the reads with MiXCR, one entry per CDR3 protein. The data show around 900,000 distinct CDR3 sequences, roughly 30% seen once. The source material was cultured CD8+ T cells from PBMCs, sampled from culture after CMV antigen stimulation. These receptors were collected from a human donor in good health (CMV status not recorded). Some clones in this sample may be carry-over from other donors' samples. CDR3s include the opening cysteine and the closing phenylalanine or tryptophan. D genes are given only for firm matches. Size is omitted from some rows. Given values are once, few, many or a class for expanded clones.

>TRBV7-9|TRBJ2-2|.|many
TGTGCCAGCAGCCCTACTATAACCGGGGAGCTGTTTTTT
CASSPTITGELFF
>TRBV7-8|TRBJ1-2|TRBD1|.
TGTGCCAGCAGCTCCGGGACAGGGGCACATAACTATGGCTACACCTTC
CASSSGTGAHNYGYTF
>TRBV28|TRBJ2-3|TRBD2|.
TGTGCCAGCAGTCCCATATCCCCCCCCTTCTTAGCGGGGGGGCGCGTGGATACGCAGTATTTT
CASSPISPPFLAGGRVDTQYF
>TRBV19|TRBJ2-5|TRBD2|.
TGTGCCAGTAGGGGGACTAGCGGGGGGGATCGGGAGACCCAGTACTTC
CASRGTSGGDRETQYF
>TRBV6-2/TRBV6-3|TRBJ2-2|.|few
TGTGCCAGCCAGACGGGGAACACCGGGGAGCTGTTTTTT
CASQTGNTGELFF
>TRBV7-3|TRBJ2-2|TRBD2|few
TGTGCCAGCAGCCCACTAGCGGCGGGCGCCGGGGAGCTGTTTTTT
CASSPLAAGAGELFF
>TRBV19|TRBJ1-1|TRBD1|few
TGTGCCAGTAGTACAGACAGGGGGATGGAGAACACTGAAGCTTTCTTT
CASSTDRGMENTEAFF
>TRBV7-9|TRBJ2-7|.|.
TGTGCCAGCAGCTTACGGGACAGCGGGAACTACGAGCAGTACTTC
CASSLRDSGNYEQYF
>TRBV6-2/TRBV6-3|TRBJ1-1|.|.
TGTGCCAGCAGTTCCTCCGGGACTCAAGTGGGGGGCACTGAAGCTTTCTTT
CASSSSGTQVGGTEAFF
>TRBV6-8|TRBJ2-2|TRBD1|few
TGTGCCAGCACCTGGGGGACAGGGGGCTCAGGACGCACCGGGGAGCTGTTTTTT
CASTWGTGGSGRTGELFF
>TRBV7-9|TRBJ2-7|.|.
TGTGCCAGCAGCTCCCTACAGGGTTCCTACGAGCAGTACTTC
CASSSLQGSYEQYF
>TRBV7-9|TRBJ1-1|.|.
TGTGCCAGCAGCCCTGAGGGGGAAGTTCCTGAAGCTTTCTTT
CASSPEGEVPEAFF